This entry lists 27 T cell receptor beta chains sequenced from one sample in a study of cytomegalovirus exposure and HLA in healthy donors. Researchers ran the PCR with 60 Vbeta and 13 Jbeta primers. Some clones are missing from TCRdb's copy, which holds only in-frame ones; the method was immunoSEQ multiplex PCR. This sample yields fewer than 200,000 clones, of which approximately 77% are seen a single time; 1.5% belongs to the top ten. Sequenced sample: PBMCs. These receptors all come from a male donor in good health and CMV-seronegative.

The chain couples TRBV11-1 to TRBJ2-7, with 10 bases that match TRBD2. The CDR3 sequence is 14 residues long. J gave up 2 bases and V 7 bases, and 5 bases lay outside the gene matches. Germline V gene lookup returns CDR1 SGHAT and CDR2 FQDESV (reference sequence). Written as DNA, the CDR3 is TGTGCCAGCAAACCTAGCGGGGGTACCTACGAGCAGTACTTC. Its translation: CASKPSGGTYEQYF.

The chain carries TRBV7-9 and TRBJ2-2; no firm D call. Germline CDR1 and CDR2: SEHNR and FQNEAQ (reference sequence). The CDR3 has 17 amino acids. The V gene lost 5 bases and the J gene lost 0 bases, with 16 bases spanning the gap. The CDR3 nucleotides read TGTGCCAGCAGCCCCCGGCAGGCCCCGTCGAACACCGGGGAGCTGTTTTTT. Protein sequence: CASSPRQAPSNTGELFF.

This chain connects TRBV7-6 to TRBJ1-1; a weak D match, TRBD1 (6 bases). The CDR3 totals 12 residues. The V gene's germline CDR1 is SGHVS and CDR2 FNYEAQ. V was shortened by 8 bases and J by 6 bases, with 13 bases between the two germline ends. The CDR3 here is CASSGGGAEAFF. The DNA for the CDR3 is TGTGCCAGCTCGGGGGGCGGTGCTGAAGCTTTCTTT.

The chain links TRBV6-6 to TRBJ1-1; the match to TRBD1 covers 7 bases. The CDR3 runs to 14 residues. V shed 5 bases and J 0 bases; nucleotides not matched to a gene: 3. CDR1 is MNHNY and CDR2 is SVGAGI in the germline V gene (reference sequence). The CDR3 coding sequence is TGTGCCAGCAGTCAGACAGGGCTGAACACTGAAGCTTTCTTT. Translating gives CASSQTGLNTEAFF.

This chain uses TRBV6-5 with TRBJ1-2, with 10 positions matching TRBD1. V lost 4 bases to trimming and J lost 4 bases; unmatched junction nucleotides: 9. CDR1 is MNHEY, CDR2 SVGAGI, per germline. The CDR3 consists of 16 residues. The CDR3 nucleotides are TGTGCCAGCAGTTCGGGACAGGGGCAGACTATCTATGGCTACACCTTC. Translated: CASSSGQGQTIYGYTF.

This sequence joins TRBV28 and TRBJ1-4, with a weak D call TRBD1 (5 bases). CDR1 is MDHEN, CDR2 SYDVKM, per germline. The CDR3 runs to 15 residues. Trimming cost V 2 bases and J 7 bases, with 14 bases left between them. The CDR3 coding sequence is TGTGCCAGCAGTTTAACGGCAGGGTTCGGTGAAAAACTGTTTTTT. Encoded protein: CASSLTAGFGEKLFF.

The CDR3 here is CASSLDVIGYRAYGYTF. CDR3 DNA sequence: TGTGCCAGCAGCTTAGACGTTATCGGGTATCGTGCCTATGGCTACACCTTC. The chain has TRBV11-2 and TRBJ1-2; D gene unclear. Deletions cut 0 bases from V and 4 bases from J, with 18 bases between. This CDR3 has 17 amino acids. Germline lookup yields CDR1 SGHAT and CDR2 FQNNGV.

This clone appeared a single time. CDR3 sequence reads: CASSTQTGTGATTDTQYF. The CDR3 nucleotides are TGTGCCAGCAGCACACAGACCGGGACAGGGGCGACAACAGATACGCAGTATTTT. The chain employs TRBV27 and TRBJ2-3; 10 nucleotides agree with TRBD1. This CDR3 has 18 amino acids. Losses at the gene ends were 6 bases for V and 3 bases for J; bases not matched to a gene: 15. In germline, CDR1 is MNHEY, CDR2 SMNVEV (reference sequence).

V is TRBV4-1 and J is TRBJ2-7, with a tentative D call TRBD2 (5 bases). Germline lookup yields CDR1 MGHRA and CDR2 YSYEKL. This CDR3 has 16 residues. V was cut by 7 bases and J by 2 bases, with 21 bases left in between. The CDR3 DNA is TGCGCCAGCACCCTAAACCCGGGATTAATGGCCTACGAGCAGTACTTC. This codes for CASTLNPGLMAYEQYF.

The chain carries TRBV6-1 and TRBJ2-7; TRBD1 agrees at 10 bases. Trimming took 10 bases from V and 3 from J; bases not matched to a gene: 9. Per the germline V gene, CDR1 is MNHNS and CDR2 is SASEGT. The CDR3 totals 14 residues. For the CDR3, the DNA is TGTGCCACCGGAGGGACAGGGGCTAACTACGAGCAGTACTTC. It encodes CATGGTGANYEQYF.

The chain couples TRBV9 to TRBJ2-3, with D possibly matching TRBD2 (5 bases). The length of the CDR3 is 16 residues. Germline-derived CDR1 and CDR2 are SGDLS and YYNGEE. The V end was cut by 6 bases, the J end by 4 bases, with 21 bases between. The chain's CDR3 is CASTRGWGAGADTQYF. CDR3 nucleotide sequence: TGTGCCAGCACCAGAGGGTGGGGAGCAGGTGCAGATACGCAGTATTTT. The full variable domain, its missing parts supplied by reference TRBV9 and TRBJ2-3, is DSGVTQTPKHLITATGQRVTLRCSPRSGDLSVYWYQQSLDQGLQFLIQYYNGEERAKGNILERFSAQQFPDLHSELNLSSLELGDSALYFCASTRGWGAGADTQYFGPGTRLTVL.

This chain links TRBV9 with TRBJ2-2; D might be TRBD1 (5 bases). The CDR3 runs 15 residues. Germline-derived CDR1 and CDR2 are SGDLS and YYNGEE. V dropped 2 bases and J dropped 9 bases, with 17 bases sitting between them. CDR3 in DNA: TGTGCCAGCAGCGTTGAGGCCAGGGTCGGTTGGGAGCTGTTTTTT. It yields the protein CASSVEARVGWELFF.

The chain uses TRBV5-1 and TRBJ1-2; no definite D call. Germline CDR1 is SGHRS and CDR2 is YFSETQ. Trimming stripped 4 bases from V and 6 bases from J, with 10 bases between. The CDR3 has 12 amino acids. The CDR3 sequence: CASSQLGDGYTF. The CDR3 coding sequence is TGCGCCAGCAGCCAGCTGGGCGATGGCTACACCTTC.

The V gene is TRBV15, the J gene TRBJ2-1, with 13 bases fitting TRBD2. The CDR3 totals 16 residues. CDR1 LNHNV and CDR2 YYDKDF come from the germline V gene (reference sequence). Germline trimming cut 4 bases from V and 8 bases from J; bases unmatched to any gene: 8. CDR3 DNA: TGTGCCACCAGCACCCGACTAGCGGGAGGTCACGATGAGCAGTTCTTC. Its translation: CATSTRLAGGHDEQFF.

The gene calls are TRBV29-1 and TRBJ2-5; 8 bases agree with TRBD1. The CDR3 totals 13 residues. Trimming cost V 2 bases and J 2 bases; bases outside gene matches: 1. Germline V gene sequence: CDR1 SQVTM, CDR2 ANQGSEA. The CDR3 DNA follows: TGCAGCGTTGAAAGGGACAGGCAAGAGACCCAGTACTTC. This sequence encodes CSVERDRQETQYF.

The chain combines TRBV5-4 with TRBJ2-5; D is uncertain. The better agreement between TRBJ2-7 and the DNA end casts doubt on the J call. The germline CDR1 and CDR2 sequences are SGHNT and YYREEE (reference sequence). This CDR3 spans 15 amino acids. CDR3 protein: CASSSSLSGAYEQYF. For the CDR3, the DNA is TGTGCCAGCAGCTCCAGCCTCAGTGGGGCCTACGAGCAGTACTTC.

The chain is built from TRBV28 and TRBJ2-1; 7 nucleotides match TRBD1. Germline values: CDR1 MDHEN, CDR2 SYDVKM. Germline trimming cut 11 bases from V and 4 bases from J; bases unmatched to any gene: 11. The CDR3 runs to 14 residues. The CDR3, as DNA: TGTGCCCTGGGAGATGGGGACAGTTACAATGAGCAGTTCTTC. Residues: CALGDGDSYNEQFF. The full variable domain, its missing parts supplied by reference TRBV28 and TRBJ2-1, is DVKVTQSSRYLVKRTGEKVFLECVQDMDHENMFWYRQDPGLGLRLIYFSYDVKMKEKGDIPEGYSVSREKKERFSLILESASTNQTSMYLCALGDGDSYNEQFFGPGTRLTVL.

V usage is TRBV7-6 and J usage is TRBJ2-7; D is possibly TRBD2 (5 bases). The ends were cut back, 1 base at V and 4 bases at J, with 11 bases in the middle. The CDR3 totals 14 residues. Germline V lookup: CDR1 SGHVS, CDR2 FNYEAQ. This CDR3 is CASSLVSRGYEQYF. CDR3 bases: TGTGCCAGCAGCTTAGTTTCTCGGGGTTACGAGCAGTACTTC.

The chain links TRBV7-3 to TRBJ2-1, with 7 positions matching TRBD2. The CDR3 contains 15 residues. Germline V lookup: CDR1 SGHTA, CDR2 FQGTGA. V shed 3 bases, J shed 3 bases, and the junction held 5 bases outside the gene matches. The CDR3 bases are TGTGCCAGCAGCTTGCGGCGGGGGATCTACAATGAGCAGTTCTTC. Its protein product is CASSLRRGIYNEQFF.

The rearrangement uses TRBV27 and TRBJ1-2, with 9 bases matching TRBD1. This CDR3 region has 18 residues. V was clipped by 10 bases and J by 1 base; unmatched bases: 19. Germline V CDR1 and CDR2: MNHEY, SMNVEV (reference sequence). The CDR3 nucleotides read TGTGCCACCCACACGTCCGGGACAGGGTTTTCGGGTAACTATGGCTACACCTTC. Protein: CATHTSGTGFSGNYGYTF.

This clone was found a few times. The chain joins TRBV28 to TRBJ2-1; 7 nucleotides agree with TRBD2. Germline loops: CDR1 MDHEN, CDR2 SYDVKM. CDR3 length equals 14 residues. V was clipped by 5 bases and J by 8 bases; unmatched bases: 9. CDR3 residues: CASSLWTRGDEQFF. DNA for the CDR3: TGTGCCAGCAGTCTCTGGACTAGAGGGGATGAGCAGTTCTTC.

This clone was observed once. This chain connects TRBV7-8 to TRBJ2-4; perhaps TRBD2 as D (7 bases). Trimming shortened V by 5 bases and J by 0 bases, and 17 bases separated the two germline ends. This CDR3 is 17 amino acids long. Germline V gives CDR1 SGHVS, CDR2 FQNEAQ. CDR3 DNA: TGTGCCAGCAGCCCCCCGGGGGGCGGGGGAGCCAAAAACATTCAGTACTTC. Its translation: CASSPPGGGGAKNIQYF.

CDR3 loop: CASTIQGAYEQYF. For the CDR3, the DNA is TGTGCCAGCACAATACAGGGAGCCTACGAGCAGTACTTC. The chain has TRBV28 and TRBJ2-7, with D perhaps matching TRBD1 (6 bases). Looked up from germline, CDR1 is MDHEN and CDR2 is SYDVKM. Trimming shortened V by 7 bases and J by 2 bases, and 12 bases separated the two germline ends. The CDR3 sequence is 13 residues long.

The rearrangement uses TRBV6-9 and TRBJ1-2, with D perhaps TRBD1 (6 bases). Trimming shortened V by 4 bases and J by 1 base, and 10 bases separated the two germline ends. The CDR3 sequence is 14 residues long. Looked up from germline, CDR1 is MNHGY and CDR2 is SVAAGI. The chain's CDR3 is CASSSDRSNYGYTF. Here the CDR3 DNA reads TGTGCCAGCAGTTCCGACAGGAGTAACTATGGCTACACCTTC.

The chain couples TRBV5-1 to TRBJ1-1; 11 bases are a match to TRBD1. The CDR3 contains 14 residues. Germline V gives CDR1 SGHRS, CDR2 YFSETQ. V shed 4 bases and J 5 bases; nucleotides not matched to a gene: 4. CDR3 sequence: CASSPDRGRTEAFF. As DNA, the CDR3 is TGCGCCAGCAGCCCGGACAGGGGGCGGACTGAAGCTTTCTTT.

This clone was observed a few times. The rearrangement joins TRBV19 to TRBJ2-2, with 13 positions matching TRBD2. From germline, CDR1 is LNHDA and CDR2 SQIVND (reference sequence). The CDR3 runs 17 residues. With 6 bases clipped from V and 2 bases from J, the junction kept 6 bases outside the gene matches. CDR3 amino acids: CASRRRTSGSNTGELFF. The CDR3 DNA reads as TGTGCCAGTAGGAGGAGGACTAGCGGGAGTAACACCGGGGAGCTGTTTTTT.

The chain uses TRBV5-6 and TRBJ1-2; TRBD1 matches at 8 bases. This CDR3 has 13 residues. Germline V CDR1 and CDR2: SGHDT, YYEEEE. The V and J ends lost 4 bases and 7 bases, in that order; junction bases with no gene match: 6. Here the CDR3 reads CASSPGQGGGYTF. The DNA of the CDR3 is TGTGCCAGCAGCCCTGGACAGGGCGGTGGCTACACCTTC.